A selection of T cell receptor beta chains follows, all from one sample in a study of blood T cell repertoires in COVID-19. Sequenced by immunoSEQ multiplex PCR; TCRdb stores in-frame clones only, minus some. The data show 150,000 to 200,000 clones, with roughly four fifths seen just once and 6.5% to 8.5% held by the top ten. The sample taken for sequencing was peripheral blood. All receptors come from a woman between 70 and 85 years old with COVID-19, enrolled during active disease. Both conserved end residues are part of each CDR3. A D gene is named only where the DNA matches it firmly. Size tells how often a clone was seen (once, few, many) or the class of an expanded clone, and some rows leave it out.

V gene	J gene	clone size	D gene	CDR3 protein	CDR3 DNA
TRBV7-9	TRBJ2-7	-	TRBD2	CASSLAEGGSVYF	TGTGCCAGCAGCTTAGCCGAAGGCGGGAGTGTGTACTTC
TRBV2	TRBJ2-5	once	TRBD1	CASSGMTGEETQYF	TGTGCCAGCAGTGGCATGACAGGGGAAGAGACCCAGTACTTC
TRBV25-1	TRBJ1-5	-	-	CASSELVGQPQHF	TGTGCCAGCAGTGAATTGGTGGGCCAGCCCCAGCATTTT
TRBV3-1/TRBV3-2	TRBJ1-4	-	-	CASSQAGGEKLFF	TGTGCCAGCAGCCAGGCGGGAGGTGAAAAACTGTTTTTT
TRBV7-3	TRBJ2-7	-	-	CASSSLGQGKQYF	TGTGCCAGCAGCTCCCTGGGGCAGGGAAAGCAGTACTTC
TRBV28	TRBJ2-7	-	-	CASTDGGSYEQYF	TGTGCCAGCACGGACGGAGGTTCCTACGAGCAGTACTTC
TRBV28	TRBJ1-1	-	-	CASSDPGRDTEAFF	TGTGCCAGCAGTGACCCGGGGAGGGACACTGAAGCTTTCTTT
TRBV28	TRBJ1-6	-	TRBD1	CASTFADRASPLHF	TGTGCCAGCACTTTCGCTGACAGGGCCTCACCCCTCCACTTT
TRBV7-2	TRBJ1-6	few	TRBD1	CASSLGQGNRHSPLHF	TGTGCCAGCAGCCTCGGACAGGGTAACCGGCATTCACCCCTCCACTTT
TRBV19	TRBJ2-5	-	-	CASMKRGGETQYF	TGTGCCAGTATGAAGAGGGGGGGAGAGACCCAGTACTTC